The 10 T cell receptor beta chains in this list originate from one sample, sequenced in a study of cytomegalovirus exposure and HLA in healthy donors. 13 Jbeta primers and 60 Vbeta primers were used for the PCR. Assay: immunoSEQ multiplex PCR; the TCRdb copy retains only in-frame clones and omits some. The table has around 130,000 clones, roughly four fifths seen once. What was sequenced was PBMCs. The receptors come from a girl aged 2 to 10 in good health and CMV-seronegative.

In DNA, the CDR3 is TGTGCCAGCAGCACCCAGCAGGGGTCTAGCTCCTACGAGCAGTACTTC. As protein: CASSTQQGSSSYEQYF. V and J are TRBV7-8 and TRBJ2-7; a weak D match, TRBD1 (6 bases). The germline gives CDR1 SGHVS, CDR2 FQNEAQ. Trimming removed 5 bases at V and 0 bases at J, with 17 bases between. The CDR3 is 16 amino acids.

This chain uses TRBV7-2 with TRBJ1-2, with 7 bases matching TRBD1. V lost 5 bases, J lost 1 base, and 7 bases stayed unmatched. Per the germline V gene, CDR1 is SGHTA and CDR2 is FQGNSA. CDR3 size: 15 residues. This CDR3 is CASSAGTVRNYGYTF. For the CDR3, the DNA is TGTGCCAGCAGCGCTGGGACAGTACGTAACTATGGCTACACCTTC.

The V and J genes are TRBV4-1 and TRBJ2-3; 10 bases fit TRBD2. CDR1 is MGHRA and CDR2 is YSYEKL in the germline V gene. V gave up 0 bases and J gave up 2 bases; unmatched junction bases: 5. The CDR3 extends over 17 amino acids. CDR3 residues: CASSQDTSGEVTDTQYF. The CDR3 DNA reads TGCGCCAGCAGCCAAGATACTAGCGGGGAGGTCACAGATACGCAGTATTTT.

With respect to this clone: Mismatch with germline at one junction end may stem from a read error. The chain has TRBV6-1 and TRBJ2-1; no clear D. Germline CDR1 reads MNHNS; CDR2 reads SASEGT. The CDR3 runs 12 residues. CDR3 in DNA: TGTGCCAGCAGTGAATCAGGATTTGGTAGAGTCTTC. The encoded protein is CASSESGFGRVF.

The V call is TRBV5-1, the J call TRBJ2-7, with D unclear. Trimming left V 0 bases short and J 0 bases short, with 16 bases between. CDR1 and CDR2 (germline): SGHRS, YFSETQ. This CDR3 is 17 amino acids long. CDR3 loop: CASSLELSGKVSYEQYF. Written as DNA, the CDR3 is TGCGCCAGCAGCTTGGAGCTCTCAGGTAAAGTCTCCTACGAGCAGTACTTC.

The genes are TRBV25-1 and TRBJ1-1; D call uncertain. The CDR3 covers 12 residues. The V and J ends lost 7 bases and 6 bases respectively, with 12 bases between them. Germline lookup yields CDR1 MGHDK and CDR2 SYGVNS. The CDR3 region has the DNA TGTGCCAGCAAAATCGGAGCAGCTGAAGCTTTCTTT. Translation: CASKIGAAEAFF. The whole variable domain, remainder taken from reference TRBV25-1 and TRBJ1-1, is EADIYQTPRYLVIGTGKKITLECSQTMGHDKMYWYQQDPGMELHLIHYSYGVNSTEKGDLSSESTVSRIRTEHFPLTLESARPSHTSQYLCASKIGAAEAFFGQGTRLTVV.

CDR3 amino acids: CASSGRTVEFGNTIYF. The CDR3 nucleotides read TGTGCCAGCAGTGGCCGGACAGTGGAATTTGGAAACACCATATATTTT. J is TRBJ1-3 and V is TRBV28; D may be TRBD1 (6 bases). V lost 5 bases and J 3 bases, leaving 17 bases between the germline ends. The CDR3 is 16 amino acids. Germline assignment: CDR1 MDHEN and CDR2 SYDVKM.

The chain joins TRBV25-1 to TRBJ2-2, with D maybe TRBD1 (7 bases). The CDR3 runs 14 residues. CDR1 MGHDK and CDR2 SYGVNS come from the germline V gene. V was cut by 8 bases and J by 2 bases, with 12 bases left in between. Here the CDR3 reads CASGGTVNTGELFF. CDR3 sequence (DNA): TGTGCCAGCGGCGGGACAGTAAACACCGGGGAGCTGTTTTTT. Together with reference TRBV25-1 and TRBJ2-2, the CDR3 gives the full variable domain: EADIYQTPRYLVIGTGKKITLECSQTMGHDKMYWYQQDPGMELHLIHYSYGVNSTEKGDLSSESTVSRIRTEHFPLTLESARPSHTSQYLCASGGTVNTGELFFGEGSRLTVL.

The rearrangement uses TRBV6-1 and TRBJ2-7; 8 nucleotides agree with TRBD1. The CDR3 totals 15 residues. Germline CDR1 is MNHNS and CDR2 is SASEGT. The V gene end was trimmed by 7 bases and the J gene end by 2 bases; junction bases not matched to a gene: 10. CDR3 nucleotides: TGTGCCAGCATTCAGGACAGGGTAATGGCCTACGAGCAGTACTTC. Its translation is CASIQDRVMAYEQYF.

The chain uses TRBV28 and TRBJ2-7; D not resolved. The CDR3 consists of 15 residues. The ends were cut back, 6 bases at V and 2 bases at J, with 17 bases in the middle. Germline CDR1 and CDR2: MDHEN and SYDVKM. CDR3 bases: TGTGCCAGCAGCCCCCGGAGACTCTATACCTACGAGCAGTACTTC. Amino acid sequence: CASSPRRLYTYEQYF. Full variable domain (missing parts from reference TRBV28 and TRBJ2-7): DVKVTQSSRYLVKRTGEKVFLECVQDMDHENMFWYRQDPGLGLRLIYFSYDVKMKEKGDIPEGYSVSREKKERFSLILESASTNQTSMYLCASSPRRLYTYEQYFGPGTRLTVT.